Following are 6 T cell receptor beta chains from one sample sequenced in a study of T cells after yellow fever vaccination. TCRdb re-derived calls from the 5' RACE reads in MiXCR, one entry per CDR3 protein. There are roughly 300,000 distinct CDR3 sequences in the sample; roughly 8.4% occur only once, and approximately 15% lies in the top ten. The source material was PBMCs, sampled 45 days after the first yellow fever vaccination. The receptors stem from a man between 18 and 29 years old who received the YFV17D yellow fever vaccine.

In this sample, this clonotype turned up a few times. This sequence joins TRBV18 and TRBJ2-3; 8 bases map to TRBD2. With V trimmed by 0 bases and J by 4 bases, 6 bases remained unmatched. The CDR3 sequence is 16 residues long. Germline CDR1 is KGHSH and CDR2 is LQKENI. Here the CDR3 reads CASSPPGAGGSDTQYF. In DNA form, the CDR3 reads TGTGCCAGCTCACCACCAGGCGCGGGGGGTTCAGATACGCAGTATTTT. The variable domain in full, with the rest retrieved from reference TRBV18 and TRBJ2-3, is NAGVMQNPRHLVRRRGQEARLRCSPMKGHSHVYWYRQLPEEGLKFMVYLQKENIIDESGMPKERFSAEFPKEGPSILRIQQVVRGDSAAYFCASSPPGAGGSDTQYFGPGTRLTVL.

Only a few counts were recorded for this clonotype. The J gene is TRBJ2-7, the V gene TRBV5-4; tentative D call: TRBD1 (5 bases). Per germline, CDR1 SGHNT and CDR2 YYREEE (reference sequence). This CDR3 has 13 residues. Trimming stripped 0 bases from V and 5 bases from J, with 9 bases between. CDR3 amino acids: CASSLVGLDEQYV. The CDR3 DNA reads TGTGCCAGCAGCTTGGTGGGGCTCGACGAGCAGTACGTC.

There are a few counts of this clonotype. This chain connects TRBV20-1 to TRBJ2-7; 9 nucleotides agree with TRBD1. Looked up from germline, CDR1 is DFQATT and CDR2 is SNEGSKA (reference sequence). J lost 3 bases, V lost 6 bases, and 6 bases had no gene match. The CDR3 totals 13 residues. CDR3 sequence (DNA): TGCAGTGCCCTCCGACAGGGGGGCTACGAGCAGTACTTC. It is translated as CSALRQGGYEQYF.

The chain employs TRBV5-1 and TRBJ2-7; D gene ambiguous. The CDR3 length is 15 residues. CDR1 and CDR2 (germline): SGHRS, YFSETQ. V was clipped by 0 bases and J by 3 bases, with 13 bases between them. CDR3 protein: CASSLDSRADYEQYF. The CDR3, as DNA: TGCGCCAGCAGCTTGGATAGTCGCGCGGACTACGAGCAGTACTTC.

The chain employs TRBV18 and TRBJ1-2; D is perhaps TRBD1 (6 bases). Germline CDR1 is KGHSH and CDR2 is LQKENI. Trimming pared 3 bases from V and 8 bases from J, leaving 13 bases between. The CDR3 has 13 amino acids. The CDR3 coding sequence is TGTGCCAGCTCACCCCAGGGCAGGGGAGGCTACACCTTC. Protein sequence: CASSPQGRGGYTF.

The chain uses TRBV12-3 or TRBV12-4 and TRBJ2-6; D uncertain. The V and J ends lost 4 bases and 2 bases respectively, with 9 bases between them. The CDR3 covers 15 residues. This chain's CDR3 is CASSSQMTGANVLTF. The CDR3, as DNA: TGTGCCAGCAGTTCCCAAATGACTGGGGCCAACGTCCTGACTTTC.